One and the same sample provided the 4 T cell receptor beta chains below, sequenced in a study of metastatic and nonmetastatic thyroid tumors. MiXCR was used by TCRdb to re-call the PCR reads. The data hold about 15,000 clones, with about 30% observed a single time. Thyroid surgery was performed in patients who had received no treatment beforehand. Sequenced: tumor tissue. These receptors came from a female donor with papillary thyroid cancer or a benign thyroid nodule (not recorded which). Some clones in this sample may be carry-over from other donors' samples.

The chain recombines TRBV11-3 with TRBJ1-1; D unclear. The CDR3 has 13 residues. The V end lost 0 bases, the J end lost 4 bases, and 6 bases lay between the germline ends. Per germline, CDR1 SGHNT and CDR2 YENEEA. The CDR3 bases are TGTGCCAGCAGCTTAGATCCGGGCACTGAAGCTTTCTTT. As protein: CASSLDPGTEAFF.

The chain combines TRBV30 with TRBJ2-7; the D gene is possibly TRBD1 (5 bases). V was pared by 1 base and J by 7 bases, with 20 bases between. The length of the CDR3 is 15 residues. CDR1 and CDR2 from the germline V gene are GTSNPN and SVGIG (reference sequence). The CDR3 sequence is CAWSGIGPGMGEQYF. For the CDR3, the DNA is TGTGCCTGGAGTGGTATTGGCCCAGGGATGGGAGAGCAGTACTTC.

The CDR3 DNA sequence: TGTGCCAGCAGTGACGGGACTAGCACCGGGGAGCTGTTTTTT. This gives the protein CASSDGTSTGELFF. The chain employs TRBV6-1 and TRBJ2-2, with 8 bases that match TRBD2. V shed 3 bases, J shed 4 bases, and the junction held 1 base outside the gene matches. The germline CDR1 and CDR2 sequences are MNHNS and SASEGT. CDR3 length: 14 residues.

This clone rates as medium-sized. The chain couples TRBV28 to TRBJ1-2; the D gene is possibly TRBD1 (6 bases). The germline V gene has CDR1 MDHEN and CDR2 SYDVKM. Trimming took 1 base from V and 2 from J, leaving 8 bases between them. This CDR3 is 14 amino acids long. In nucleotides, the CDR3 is TGTGCCAGCAGTTTATCGCAGGGGAACTATGGCTACACCTTC. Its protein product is CASSLSQGNYGYTF.